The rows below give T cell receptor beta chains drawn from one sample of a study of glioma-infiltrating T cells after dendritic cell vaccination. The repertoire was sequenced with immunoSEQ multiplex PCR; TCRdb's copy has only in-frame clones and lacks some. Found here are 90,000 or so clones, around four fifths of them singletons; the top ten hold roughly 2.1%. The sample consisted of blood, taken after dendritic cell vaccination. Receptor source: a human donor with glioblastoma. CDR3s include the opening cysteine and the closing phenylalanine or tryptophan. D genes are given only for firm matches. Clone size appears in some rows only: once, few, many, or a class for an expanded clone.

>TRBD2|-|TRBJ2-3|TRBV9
TGTGCCAGCAGCAACCGACCTAGCGGGAGTTATAATACGCAGTATTTT
CASSNRPSGSYNTQYF
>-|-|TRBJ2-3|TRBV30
TGTGCCTGGAGTACCCAGGGCCGGGGGAGCACAGATACGCAGTATTTT
CAWSTQGRGSTDTQYF
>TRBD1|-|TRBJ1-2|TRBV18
TGTGCCAGCTCACCAGAAGGGACAGGGTATGGCTACACCTTC
CASSPEGTGYGYTF
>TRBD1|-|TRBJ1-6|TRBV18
TGTGCCAGCTCACCGGACAGGGTGGATAATTCACCCCTCCACTTT
CASSPDRVDNSPLHF
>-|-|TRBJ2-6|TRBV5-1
TGCGCCAGCAGCTTGCCCCAGGCCGCCTCTGGGGCCAACGTCCTGACTTTC
CASSLPQAASGANVLTF
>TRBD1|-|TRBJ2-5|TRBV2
TGTGCCAGCAGTGCGGACAGGGGGATAGAGACCCAGTACTTC
CASSADRGIETQYF
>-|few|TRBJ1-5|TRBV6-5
TGTGCCAGCAGTTACTCGATGGGGGGGGGCAATCAGCCCCAGCATTTT
CASSYSMGGGNQPQHF
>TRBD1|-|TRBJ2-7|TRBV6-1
TGTGCCAGCAGTGAGGGGCAGGGGGCTCAGTCTTTCCACGAGCAGTACTTC
CASSEGQGAQSFHEQYF
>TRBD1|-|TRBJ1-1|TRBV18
TGTGCCAGCTCCGTAGGGGACAGAGAAGCTTTCTTT
CASSVGDREAFF
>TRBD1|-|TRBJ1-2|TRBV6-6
TGTGCCAGCAGTTACTCAGGACAGGGGACTGAATATGGCTACACCTTC
CASSYSGQGTEYGYTF
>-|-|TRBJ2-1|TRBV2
TGTGCCAGCAGTGATAGGAGTCCTCCGTTTGGTGAGCAGTTCTTC
CASSDRSPPFGEQFF
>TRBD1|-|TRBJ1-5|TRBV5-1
TGCGCCAGCAGCTCCGGGGACAGGGAAAATCAGCCCCAGCATTTT
CASSSGDRENQPQHF
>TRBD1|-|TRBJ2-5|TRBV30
TGTGCCTGGAGTGCCTCGCGGACAGGGGACTTCCAAGAGACCCAGTACTTC
CAWSASRTGDFQETQYF